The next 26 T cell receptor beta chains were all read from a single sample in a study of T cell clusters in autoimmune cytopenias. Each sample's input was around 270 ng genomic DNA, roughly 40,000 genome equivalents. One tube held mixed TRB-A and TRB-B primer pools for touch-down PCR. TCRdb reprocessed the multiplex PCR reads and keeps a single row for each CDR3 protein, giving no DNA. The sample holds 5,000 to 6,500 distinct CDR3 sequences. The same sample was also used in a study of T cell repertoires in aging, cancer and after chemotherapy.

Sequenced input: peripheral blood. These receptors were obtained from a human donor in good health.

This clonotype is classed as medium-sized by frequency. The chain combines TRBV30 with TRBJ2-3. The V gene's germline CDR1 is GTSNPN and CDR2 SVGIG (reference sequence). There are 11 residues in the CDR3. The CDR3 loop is CAWSPTDTQYF.

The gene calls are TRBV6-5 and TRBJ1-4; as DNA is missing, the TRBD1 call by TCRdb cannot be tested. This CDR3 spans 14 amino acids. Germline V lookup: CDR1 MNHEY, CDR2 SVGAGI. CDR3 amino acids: CASSQDGENEKLFF.

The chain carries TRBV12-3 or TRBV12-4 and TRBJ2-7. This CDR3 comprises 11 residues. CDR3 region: CASSLSGEQYF.

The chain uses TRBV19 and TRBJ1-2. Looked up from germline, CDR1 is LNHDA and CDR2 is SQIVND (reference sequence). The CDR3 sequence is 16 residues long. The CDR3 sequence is CASSNPAGYDNYGYTF.

CDR3 loop: CASSYVNTEAFF. The chain carries TRBV6-5 and TRBJ1-1. In germline, CDR1 is MNHEY, CDR2 SVGAGI. The CDR3 is 12 residues long.

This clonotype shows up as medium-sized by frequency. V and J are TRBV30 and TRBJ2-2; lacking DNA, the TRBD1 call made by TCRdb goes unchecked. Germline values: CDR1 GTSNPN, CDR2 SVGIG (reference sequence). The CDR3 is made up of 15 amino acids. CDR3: CAWSVRGANTGELFF.

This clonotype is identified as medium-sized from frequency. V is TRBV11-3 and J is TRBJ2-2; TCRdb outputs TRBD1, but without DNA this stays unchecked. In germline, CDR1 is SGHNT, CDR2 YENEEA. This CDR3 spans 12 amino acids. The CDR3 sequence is CATQAGTGELFF.

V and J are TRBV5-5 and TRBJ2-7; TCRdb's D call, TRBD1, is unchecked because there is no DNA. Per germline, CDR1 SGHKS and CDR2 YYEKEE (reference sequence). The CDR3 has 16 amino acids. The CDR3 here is CASSLFRDRLGYEQYF. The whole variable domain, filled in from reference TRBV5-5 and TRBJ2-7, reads DAGVTQSPTHLIKTRGQQVTLRCSPISGHKSVSWYQQVLGQGPQFIFQYYEKEERGRGNFPDRFSARQFPNYSSELNVNALLLGDSALYLCASSLFRDRLGYEQYFGPGTRLTVT.

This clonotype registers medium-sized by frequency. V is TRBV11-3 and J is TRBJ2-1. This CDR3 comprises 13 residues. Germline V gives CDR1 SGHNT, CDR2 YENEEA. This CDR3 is CASSYYDVNEQFF. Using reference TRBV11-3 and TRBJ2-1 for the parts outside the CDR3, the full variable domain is EAGVVQSPRYKIIEKKQPVAFWCNPISGHNTLYWYLQNLGQGPELLIRYENEEAVDDSQLPKDRFSAERLKGVDSTLKIQPAELGDSAVYLCASSYYDVNEQFFGPGTRLTVL.

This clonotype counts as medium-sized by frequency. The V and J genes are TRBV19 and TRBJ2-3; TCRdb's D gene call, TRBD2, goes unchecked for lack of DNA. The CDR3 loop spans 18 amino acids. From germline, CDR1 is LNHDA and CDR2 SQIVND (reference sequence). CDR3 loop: CASSLTGTSGVSTDTQYF.

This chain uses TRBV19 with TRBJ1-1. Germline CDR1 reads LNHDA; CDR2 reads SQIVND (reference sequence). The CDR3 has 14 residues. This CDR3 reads CASNPGPESFEAFF. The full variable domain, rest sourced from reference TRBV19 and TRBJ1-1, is DGGITQSPKYLFRKEGQNVTLSCEQNLNHDAMYWYRQDPGQGLRLIYYSQIVNDFQKGDIAEGYSVSREKKESFPLTVTSAQKNPTAFYLCASNPGPESFEAFFGQGTRLTVV.

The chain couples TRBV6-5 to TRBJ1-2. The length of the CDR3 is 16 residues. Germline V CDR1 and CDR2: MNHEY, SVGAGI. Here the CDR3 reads CASSPAGRQGNYGYTF.

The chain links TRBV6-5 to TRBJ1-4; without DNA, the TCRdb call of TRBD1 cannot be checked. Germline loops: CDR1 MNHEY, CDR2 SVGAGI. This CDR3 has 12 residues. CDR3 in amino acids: CASGDMEEKLFF.

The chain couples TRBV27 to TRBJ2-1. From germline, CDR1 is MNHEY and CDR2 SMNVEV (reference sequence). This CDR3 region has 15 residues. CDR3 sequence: CASSSRTGSYNEQFF.

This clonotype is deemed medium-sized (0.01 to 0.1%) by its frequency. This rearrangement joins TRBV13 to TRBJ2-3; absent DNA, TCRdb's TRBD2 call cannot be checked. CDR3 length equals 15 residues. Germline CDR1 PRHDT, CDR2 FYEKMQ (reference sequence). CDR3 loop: CASSLQAGSTDTQYF.

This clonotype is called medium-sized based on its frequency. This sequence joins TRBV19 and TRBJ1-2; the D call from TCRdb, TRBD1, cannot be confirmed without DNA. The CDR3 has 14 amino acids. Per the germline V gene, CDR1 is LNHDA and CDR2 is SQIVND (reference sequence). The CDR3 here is CASSRDRGGYGYTF.

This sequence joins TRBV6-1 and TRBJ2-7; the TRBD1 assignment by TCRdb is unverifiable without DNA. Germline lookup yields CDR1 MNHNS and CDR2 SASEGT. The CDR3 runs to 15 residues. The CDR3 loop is CASSMGDSQYYEQYF.

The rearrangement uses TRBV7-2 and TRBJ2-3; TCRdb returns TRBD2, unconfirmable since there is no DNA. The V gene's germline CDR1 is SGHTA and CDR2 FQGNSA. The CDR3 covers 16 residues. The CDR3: CASSLASSGGIDTQYF.

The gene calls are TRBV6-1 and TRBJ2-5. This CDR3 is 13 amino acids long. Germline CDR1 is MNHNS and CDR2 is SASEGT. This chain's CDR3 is CASTQSGEETQYF.

CDR3 sequence reads: CATSRGTGRADTQYF. The chain recombines TRBV15 with TRBJ2-3; the D gene TCRdb calls, TRBD1, cannot be checked with no DNA. CDR1 LNHNV and CDR2 YYDKDF come from the germline V gene (reference sequence). CDR3 length: 15 amino acids.

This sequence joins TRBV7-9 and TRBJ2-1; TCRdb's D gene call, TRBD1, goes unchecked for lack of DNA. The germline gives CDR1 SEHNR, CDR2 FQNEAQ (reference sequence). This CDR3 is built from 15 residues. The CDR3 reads CASTPGDRVYNEQFF.

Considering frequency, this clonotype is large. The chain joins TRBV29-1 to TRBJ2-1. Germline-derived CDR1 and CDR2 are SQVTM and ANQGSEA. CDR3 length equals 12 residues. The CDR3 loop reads CSVEGQAPEQFF.

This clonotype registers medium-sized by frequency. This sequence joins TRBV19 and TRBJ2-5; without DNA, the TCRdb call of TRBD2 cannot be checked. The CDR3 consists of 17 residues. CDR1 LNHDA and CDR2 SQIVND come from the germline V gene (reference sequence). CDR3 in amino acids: CASSISPPLAGEETQYF.

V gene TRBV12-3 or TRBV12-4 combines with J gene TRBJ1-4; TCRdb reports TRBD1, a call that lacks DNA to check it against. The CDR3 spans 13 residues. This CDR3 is CASSHRGSEKLFF.

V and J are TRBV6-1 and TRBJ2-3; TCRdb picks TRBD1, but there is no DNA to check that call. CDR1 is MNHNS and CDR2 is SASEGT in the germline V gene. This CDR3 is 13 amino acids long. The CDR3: CASTGVIADTQYF.

The CDR3 is CASRSQKGADNEQFF. The chain employs TRBV6-6 and TRBJ2-1. The CDR3 is made up of 15 amino acids. The germline V gene encodes CDR1 MNHNY and CDR2 SVGAGI (reference sequence).